Listed below are T cell receptor beta chains from one sample, sequenced in a study of T cells of healthy individuals. TCRdb re-called the 5' RACE reads with MiXCR, one entry per CDR3 protein. This sample has fewer than 75,000 distinct CDR3 sequences, with 15% to 20% found just once. These receptors came from a human donor in good health. CDR3s leave out the opening cysteine and the closing phenylalanine or tryptophan.

V gene,J gene,CDR3 protein
TRBV20-1,TRBJ2-5,SVRGAEETQY
TRBV28,TRBJ2-1,ASKRGGQNYNEQF
TRBV6-2/TRBV6-3,TRBJ2-1,ASSYSGLAGVYNEQF
TRBV10-3,TRBJ1-1,ATTGQANTEAF
TRBV6-2/TRBV6-3,TRBJ2-1,ATRGVNEQF
TRBV7-2,TRBJ2-1,ASSLDERTGNEQF
TRBV29-1,TRBJ2-3,SVEDQARGIDTQY
TRBV4-1,TRBJ2-7,ASSQAWDRAYEQY
TRBV28,TRBJ1-2,ASSLKGYGYT
TRBV24-1,TRBJ1-2,ATRKQGAWGYT
TRBV5-1,TRBJ1-5,ASSPQGEGQPQH
TRBV30,TRBJ1-5,AWHAGTANQPQH
TRBV7-9,TRBJ2-5,ASSLDRFRGETQY
TRBV20-1,TRBJ2-1,SARGQEQF
TRBV9,TRBJ1-1,ASSVGRGQGAF
TRBV10-3,TRBJ2-7,AISEGPDWYEQY
TRBV6-2/TRBV6-3,TRBJ2-2,VTSGRGTGELF
TRBV25-1,TRBJ2-7,ASSELEGSLSYEQY
TRBV6-5,TRBJ2-7,ASSGISGRSYEQY
TRBV7-6,TRBJ2-5,ASSLTRGETQY
TRBV29-1,TRBJ1-1,SVSEGTNTEAF
TRBV7-2,TRBJ2-1,ASSPLGPSAYNEQF
TRBV28,TRBJ2-5,ASSLRLAEETQY
TRBV20-1,TRBJ1-4,SALCRPTNEKLF
TRBV7-3,TRBJ2-3,ASSRRVEDTQY
TRBV19,TRBJ1-1,ASTAGIRYTEAF
TRBV29-1,TRBJ2-7,SVEEATYEQY
TRBV6-2/TRBV6-3,TRBJ2-1,ASTPLATSGNNEQF
TRBV4-1,TRBJ2-1,ASRETGLGIRSYNEQF
TRBV28,TRBJ2-5,ASSSEGQRVGTQY